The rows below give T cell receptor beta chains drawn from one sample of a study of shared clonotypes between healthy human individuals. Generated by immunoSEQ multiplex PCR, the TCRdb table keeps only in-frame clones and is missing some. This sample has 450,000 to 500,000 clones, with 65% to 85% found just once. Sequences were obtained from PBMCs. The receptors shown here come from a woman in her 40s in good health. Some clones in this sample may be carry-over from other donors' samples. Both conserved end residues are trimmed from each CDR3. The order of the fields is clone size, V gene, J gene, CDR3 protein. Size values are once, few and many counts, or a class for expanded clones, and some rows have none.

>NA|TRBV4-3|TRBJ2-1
ASSQDSGLAHNEQF
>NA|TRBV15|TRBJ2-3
ATSQRGGLADTQY
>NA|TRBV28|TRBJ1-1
AIATGVNTEAF
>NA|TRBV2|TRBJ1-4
ASSVLATNEKLF
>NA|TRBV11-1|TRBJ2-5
ASSSGALGETQY
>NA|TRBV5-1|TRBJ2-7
ASSLTDRSNEQY
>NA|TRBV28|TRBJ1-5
ASRAGYSNQPQH
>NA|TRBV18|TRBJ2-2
ASSPQSSAGELF
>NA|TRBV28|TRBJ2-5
ASSLRWSRGEETQY
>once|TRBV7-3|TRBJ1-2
ASSPGPNYGYT
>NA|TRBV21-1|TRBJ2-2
ASSIFPSGPGNTGELF
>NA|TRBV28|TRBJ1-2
ASSRQAVGGVGYT
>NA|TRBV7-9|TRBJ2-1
ASSLEGVLAGVYNEQF
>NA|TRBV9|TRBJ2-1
ASSPRTSANNEQF
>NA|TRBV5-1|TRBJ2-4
ASSLDGEGIQY
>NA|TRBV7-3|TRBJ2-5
ASSTRYQETQY
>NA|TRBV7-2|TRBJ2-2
ASSYRTGTGELF
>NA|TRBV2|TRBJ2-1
ASKEYLSSYNEQF
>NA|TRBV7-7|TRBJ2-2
ASSPAAGVTGELF
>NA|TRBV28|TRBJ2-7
ASSSTGTGVPYEQY
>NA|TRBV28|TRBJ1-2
ATQGGYGYT
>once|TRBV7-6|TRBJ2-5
ASSPGIAGGQETQY
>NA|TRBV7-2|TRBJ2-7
ASSLVLAGGPSYEQY